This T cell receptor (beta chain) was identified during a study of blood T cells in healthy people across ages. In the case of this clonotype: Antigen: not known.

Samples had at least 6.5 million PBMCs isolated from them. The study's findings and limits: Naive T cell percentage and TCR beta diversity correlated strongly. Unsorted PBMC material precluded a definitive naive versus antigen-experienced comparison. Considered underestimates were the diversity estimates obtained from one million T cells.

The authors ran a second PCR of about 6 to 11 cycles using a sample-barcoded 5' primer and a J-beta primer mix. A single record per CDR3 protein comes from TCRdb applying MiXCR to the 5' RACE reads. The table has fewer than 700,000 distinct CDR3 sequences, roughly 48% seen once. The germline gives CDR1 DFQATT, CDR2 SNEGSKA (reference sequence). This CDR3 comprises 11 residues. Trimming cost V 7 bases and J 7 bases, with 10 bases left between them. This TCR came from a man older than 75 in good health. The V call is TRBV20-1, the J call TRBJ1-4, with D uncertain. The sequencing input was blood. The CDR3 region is CSGLNTEKLFF. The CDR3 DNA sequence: TGCAGTGGGCTCAACACTGAAAAACTGTTTTTT.